The T cell receptor (beta chain) under discussion was sequenced for a study of patients and donors after allogeneic stem cell transplantation. This CDR3 spans 14 amino acids. MiXCR, applied by TCRdb to the RT-PCR reads, yields one record per CDR3 protein. Among fewer than 250,000 distinct CDR3 sequences, 13% to 15% were seen once, and the ten largest hold under 14%. This clonotype has just a few counts. The junction differs from germline at one of its ends, possibly a read error. The chain combines TRBV12-3 or TRBV12-4 with TRBJ2-1; 8 bases agree with TRBD2. The sequence was collected from a human donor who was either an allogeneic HSCT recipient or a stem cell or donor lymphocyte infusion donor (not recorded which). It is not recorded whose cells these are; they may come from a transplant donor. Material: blood, either unsorted or a sorted T cell fraction (not recorded which). The chain's CDR3 is CASSSSGLASEQLF. The CDR3 coding sequence is TGTGCCAGCAGTTCAAGCGGACTAGCTAGTGAGCAACTCTTC.